The sequence of this T cell receptor beta chain was determined in a study of blood T cell repertoires in COVID-19 (dated by TCRdb to the early 2020s). Regarding the research as a whole: Samples from collaborators originated in the United States, Italy and Spain and spanned both the acute and convalescent phases of COVID-19. Samples came from the ongoing ImmuneRACE study (first 160 participants) plus 1,254 subjects from 6 global collaborators. The material from the prospective study consisted of cDNA or gDNA derived from T cells, B-cell-depleted T cells, or PBMCs. Sample metadata almost always included a de-identified subject ID, COVID-19 status, age in years and sex. Where available, HLA class I and class II types were taken from metadata supplied by the sample provider and were not determined by assay-based typing. The dataset comprised deeply sampled blood TCRbeta repertoires from subjects exposed to, actively infected with, or recovered from COVID-19. The repertoires were released in a freely available public database intended as a resource for research on the immune response to SARS-CoV-2.

A second Seattle source provided samples from volunteer blood donors who had recovered from COVID-19. Whole blood was collected in K2EDTA tubes by collaborating institutions according to the institutions' own protocols. For TCRbeta analysis, collaborators shipped samples in one of three forms: frozen whole blood, isolated PBMCs, or DNA extracted from either of those sample types. The immunoSEQ Assay, a bias-controlled multiplex PCR, was used to amplify TCRbeta CDR3 regions from genomic DNA. The published analysis was carried out like this. Nucleated cell counts per sample were estimated from amplification of reference gene primers within the assay. Sequence reads were collapsed and filtered to measure the absolute abundance of every unique TCRbeta CDR3 rearrangement. For each sample, productive Simpson clonality was calculated as the square root of Simpson's diversity index across productive rearrangements. The table comes from immuneACCESS by way of TCRdb, which keeps in-frame sequences with V and J called. Part of the clones is missing from these tables; in studies checked, under half for an unresolved V gene and the rest for unknown reasons. Clone size and the V and J calls come from that table; the DNA yielded D and trimming. The sample table holds a few hundred thousand clones, of which roughly 88% were seen once. In total, the top ten clones hold about 2% of the sample.

As encoded in the germline V gene, CDR1 is SGHVS while CDR2 is FNYEAQ. Trimming removed 5 bases from V and 2 bases from J; the gene matches leave 7 bases unexplained. The CDR3 sequence holds 16 residues, the cysteine and phenylalanine included. The sequence is cut down to CDR3 DNA, 48 bases in frame from base 1. In its sample, this clone was seen a few times. Its antigen is not yet known. No qualities accompany the bases; no much larger clone lies one base away. Results and caveats for the whole study, not just this receptor: The quantity of clinical and demographic metadata differed by source and by participant and was supplied without curation.

The TCR was taken from a man aged 25-40 years who had recovered from COVID-19. The chain couples TRBV7-6 to TRBJ2-3; a stretch of 10 junction bases matches TRBD2. The source material was peripheral blood. CDR3 region: CASSVLAGLNTDTQYF. The DNA sequence is as follows: TGTGCCAGCAGCGTACTAGCGGGGCTCAACACAGATACGCAGTATTTT.